This T cell receptor (beta chain) was documented in a study of PD-L1 blockade in urothelial cancer. For the study at large: Blood was subjected to analysis at 3 weeks (second dose) and 6 weeks following treatment start.

Here immunoSEQ multiplex PCR was the method, and the copy in TCRdb shows in-frame clones only, minus some. The sample has some 49,000 clones, 70% to 90% seen once. Disease in patients was locally advanced or metastatic urothelial carcinoma. CDR1 is SGHAT and CDR2 is FQNNGV in the germline V gene. The V end lost 5 bases, the J end lost 0 bases, and 17 bases lay between the germline ends. The length of the CDR3 is 16 residues. The source is a man in his fifties or sixties with urothelial cancer. The sample here was PBMCs, taken around atezolizumab (anti-PD-L1) treatment. V gene TRBV11-2 combines with J gene TRBJ2-7; D may be TRBD1 (6 bases). This CDR3 reads CASSLVRGQLSYEQYF. For the CDR3, the DNA is TGTGCCAGCAGCCTGGTTCGAGGACAGCTCTCCTACGAGCAGTACTTC.